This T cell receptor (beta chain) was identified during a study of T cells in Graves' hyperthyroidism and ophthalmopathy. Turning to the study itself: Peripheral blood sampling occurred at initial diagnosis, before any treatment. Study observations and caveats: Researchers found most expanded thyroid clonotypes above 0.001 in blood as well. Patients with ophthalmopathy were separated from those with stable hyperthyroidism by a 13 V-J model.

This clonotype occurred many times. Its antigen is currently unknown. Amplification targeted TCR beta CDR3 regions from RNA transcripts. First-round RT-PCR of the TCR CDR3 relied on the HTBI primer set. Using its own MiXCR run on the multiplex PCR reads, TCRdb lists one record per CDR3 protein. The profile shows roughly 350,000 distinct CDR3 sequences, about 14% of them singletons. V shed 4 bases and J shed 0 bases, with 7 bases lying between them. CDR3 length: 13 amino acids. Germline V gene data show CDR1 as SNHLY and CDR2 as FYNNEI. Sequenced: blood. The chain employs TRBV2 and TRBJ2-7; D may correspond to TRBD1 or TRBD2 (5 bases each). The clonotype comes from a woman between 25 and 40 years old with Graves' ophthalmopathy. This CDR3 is CASSGGSSYEQYF. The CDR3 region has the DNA TGTGCCAGCAGTGGGGGGAGCTCCTACGAGCAGTACTTC.